This T cell receptor (beta chain) came from a study of T cells in Graves' hyperthyroidism and ophthalmopathy. Among the patients, aged 18 to 65, hyperthyroidism was newly diagnosed and had lasted under 2 months. Patients were excluded for uncontrolled infection, other autoimmune disease, pregnancy or lactation. The length of the CDR3 is 12 residues. The germline V gene encodes CDR1 ENHRY and CDR2 SYGVKD. Between the trimmed V and J ends, which lost 4 bases and 5 bases, there was a span of 6 bases. Amplified TCR beta CDR3 regions came from RNA transcripts. The TCR CDR3 first-round RT-PCR relied on the HTBI primer set. TCRdb redid the calling of the multiplex PCR reads with MiXCR, one entry per CDR3 protein. The data show hundreds of thousands of distinct CDR3 sequences, around 42% seen once. This clonotype occurred a few times.

The V gene is TRBV10-3, the J gene TRBJ2-1; D uncertain. Sequencing used peripheral blood or thyroid tissue (not recorded which). The receptor comes from a woman aged 18-35 years with Graves' hyperthyroidism. The CDR3 nucleotides are TGTGCCATCAGTGGGGGAAACAATGAGCAGTTCTTC. The encoded protein is CAISGGNNEQFF.